The clone carrying this TCR beta chain was detected only once. The data belong to a study of T cell responses to AZD1222 COVID-19 vaccine. The V gene end was trimmed by 3 bases and the J gene end by 4 bases; junction bases not matched to a gene: 6. Germline assignment: CDR1 KGHSH and CDR2 LQKENI. The CDR3 covers 15 residues. Some clones are missing from TCRdb's copy, which holds only in-frame ones; the method was immunoSEQ multiplex PCR. The table includes approximately 100,000 clones, over 75% detected once. The rearrangement joins TRBV18 to TRBJ2-3; TRBD2 aligns across 8 bases. The sequence derives from an adult in good health. The input for sequencing was peripheral blood, taken on day 0 of AZD1222 vaccination. The CDR3 sequence is CASSPGGAPADTQYF. Written as DNA, the CDR3 is TGTGCCAGCTCACCCGGGGGGGCCCCCGCAGATACGCAGTATTTT.